This T cell receptor (beta chain) was documented in a study of shared clonotypes between healthy human individuals. Some clones are missing from TCRdb's copy, which holds only in-frame ones; the method was immunoSEQ multiplex PCR. The sample has 2 million or so clones, 85% to 95% seen once. Whole-study results and caveats: Naive subsets typically showed greater estimated richness than memory subsets. Blood was the only sampled material, and tissue repertoires likely differ.

As for this clone: Its antigen is still unknown.

This TCR was recovered from a young man in good health. The sequenced sample consisted of naive CD4+ T cells sorted from blood. Regarding subset: CD45RA+ positively selected.

CDR3 sequence reads: CASRVGLAVSNNEQFF. Written as DNA, the CDR3 is TGTGCCAGCAGAGTCGGACTAGCGGTTTCTAACAATGAGCAGTTCTTC. The J gene is TRBJ2-1, the V gene TRBV5-6; 10 bases match TRBD2. This CDR3 has 16 amino acids. V gave up 5 bases and J gave up 5 bases; unmatched junction bases: 10. The V gene's germline CDR1 is SGHDT and CDR2 YYEEEE.